The T cell receptor beta chain described here comes from a study of a mutant IDH1 vaccine in newly diagnosed glioma. About this clone: The antigen remains unidentified.

Generated by immunoSEQ multiplex PCR, the TCRdb table keeps only in-frame clones and is missing some. The data show about 64,000 clones, approximately 84% seen once. Germline loops: CDR1 PRHDT, CDR2 FYEKMQ (reference sequence). There are 13 residues in the CDR3. Time point denoted: week 23, last vaccination. Topical imiquimod was applied with each vaccine dose, which held 300 ug of mutant IDH1 20-mer peptide. The sequence was collected from a man aged 25 to 40 with glioma. The V call is TRBV13, the J call TRBJ2-5; 8 bases line up with TRBD1. The J call could be wrong; TRBJ2-7 is a better fit for the DNA end. The sequencing here drew on PBMCs, taken from a glioma patient whose treatment included an IDH1 peptide vaccine. This chain's CDR3 is CASSARTGNEQYF. The CDR3 DNA reads as TGTGCCAGCAGCGCCAGGACAGGGAACGAGCAGTACTTC.